The 11 T cell receptor beta chains below all came from one sample that was sequenced in a study of shared clonotypes between healthy human individuals. Libraries were prepared by immunoSEQ multiplex PCR; TCRdb keeps only in-frame clonotypes and omits some of them. The sample lists some 240,000 clones; over 50% were seen once. The sequenced sample was memory CD4+ T cells sorted from blood. Subset reported: CD45RA-negative fraction. The source of these receptors is a man aged 25-40 years in good health.

This clone was counted a few times. The chain employs TRBV6-4 and TRBJ2-1; TRBD2 matches 11 bases. This CDR3 is built from 15 residues. V gave up 4 bases and J gave up 4 bases; unmatched junction bases: 3. Germline V gives CDR1 MRHNA, CDR2 SNTAGT. CDR3 residues: CASSVLAGAYNEQFF. The CDR3 nucleotides are TGTGCCAGCAGTGTACTAGCGGGAGCTTACAATGAGCAGTTCTTC.

The genes are TRBV6-1 and TRBJ2-7; maybe TRBD1 (6 bases). CDR1 MNHNS and CDR2 SASEGT come from the germline V gene. V shed 5 bases and J shed 4 bases, with 12 bases lying between them. The CDR3 spans 13 residues. In DNA, the CDR3 is TGTGCCAGCAGTCCATCAGGGACATACGAGCAGTACTTC. Protein sequence: CASSPSGTYEQYF.

V usage is TRBV10-3 and J usage is TRBJ2-1; TRBD2 matches 8 bases. V trimming: 4 bases; J trimming: 4 bases; junction bases outside the gene matches: 9. Looked up from germline, CDR1 is ENHRY and CDR2 is SYGVKD. This CDR3 spans 16 amino acids. CDR3 sequence: CAISAAAGAPYNEQFF. In DNA, the CDR3 is TGTGCCATCAGTGCGGCAGCGGGGGCCCCTTACAATGAGCAGTTCTTC.

In its sample, this clone was seen a few times. The sample has other DNA sequences that encode this CDR3 too. The rearrangement uses TRBV5-4 and TRBJ2-3, with a possible D match to TRBD2 (5 bases). The CDR3 is 15 residues long. Germline CDR1 SGHNT, CDR2 YYREEE (reference sequence). Trimming removed 0 bases from V and 3 bases from J, with 11 bases in between. The CDR3 protein is CASSLAAGETDTQYF. CDR3 DNA: TGTGCCAGCAGCTTGGCCGCCGGGGAGACAGATACGCAGTATTTT.

This clone was detected only a few times. Other DNA sequences in this sample translate to the same CDR3. The chain carries TRBV16 and TRBJ2-7; D gene uncertain. CDR3 length: 12 amino acids. The germline V gene has CDR1 KGHSY and CDR2 FQNENV. V dropped 0 bases and J dropped 2 bases, with 2 bases sitting between them. The CDR3 sequence: CASSQSTYEQYF. The CDR3 DNA reads as TGTGCCAGCAGCCAATCAACCTACGAGCAGTACTTC.

Concerning this clone: This CDR3 is also generated by other DNA sequences in the sample. This chain joins TRBV5-1 and TRBJ2-3; a possible D gene is TRBD1 (6 bases). Germline CDR1 reads SGHRS; CDR2 reads YFSETQ. The germline V and J ends were trimmed by 4 bases and 3 bases, with 9 bases remaining between them. This CDR3 spans 13 amino acids. Written as DNA, the CDR3 is TGCGCCAGCAGCCCAGGGGTTACAGATACGCAGTATTTT. Translated, it gives CASSPGVTDTQYF.

The chain joins TRBV12-5 to TRBJ2-1; 7 nucleotides line up with TRBD2. Germline lookup yields CDR1 LGHNT and CDR2 FRNRAP. V shed 0 bases, J shed 6 bases, and the junction held 11 bases outside the gene matches. The CDR3 totals 17 residues. CDR3 coding DNA: TGTGCTAGTGGTTTGGTACTTGAAGGTAGCGGGCTCAATGAGCAGTTCTTC. Its translation: CASGLVLEGSGLNEQFF.

The J gene is TRBJ2-7, the V gene TRBV6-5; 9 bases line up with TRBD2. Germline CDR1 reads MNHEY; CDR2 reads SVGAGI. This CDR3 contains 14 residues. V shed 4 bases, J shed 6 bases, and the junction held 7 bases outside the gene matches. In nucleotides, the CDR3 is TGTGCCAGCAGTTTACTTAGCGGGAGCGGCGAGCAGTACTTC. Its translation is CASSLLSGSGEQYF.

The V gene is TRBV6-5, the J gene TRBJ1-2; D might be TRBD1 (6 bases). Looked up from germline, CDR1 is MNHEY and CDR2 is SVGAGI. The length of the CDR3 is 13 residues. Trimming removed 8 bases from V and 4 bases from J, with 14 bases in between. The CDR3 region is CASRDTSGYGYTF. In DNA, the CDR3 is TGTGCCAGCCGGGACACTTCGGGCTATGGCTACACCTTC.

The chain employs TRBV5-5 and TRBJ2-5; perhaps TRBD2 as D (6 bases). V lost 4 bases, J lost 9 bases, and 22 bases lay in between. Germline CDR1 reads SGHKS; CDR2 reads YYEKEE (reference sequence). CDR3 length: 15 residues. The CDR3 DNA follows: TGTGCCAGCAGCCCCGGAGGAGGGGTGACGAGACCCCAGTACTTC. Translated: CASSPGGGVTRPQYF.

This clone was detected only once. The J gene is TRBJ1-4, the V gene TRBV10-1; D uncertain. V was shortened by 5 bases and J by 5 bases, with 9 bases between the two germline ends. CDR1 and CDR2 from the germline V gene are WNHNN and SYGVQD (reference sequence). CDR3 length: 13 residues. The CDR3 DNA reads TGCGCCAGCAGTAGAGACGGAAATGAAAAACTGTTTTTT. Translation gives CASSRDGNEKLFF.